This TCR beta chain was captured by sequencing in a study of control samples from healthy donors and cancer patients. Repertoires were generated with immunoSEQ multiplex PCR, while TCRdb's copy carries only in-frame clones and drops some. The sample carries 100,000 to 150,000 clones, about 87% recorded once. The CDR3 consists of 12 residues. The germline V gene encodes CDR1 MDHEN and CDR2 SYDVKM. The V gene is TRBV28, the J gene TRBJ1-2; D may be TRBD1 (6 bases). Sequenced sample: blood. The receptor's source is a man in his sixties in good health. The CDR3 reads CAIVDSLYGYTF. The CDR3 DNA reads TGTGCTATTGTGGACAGCCTCTATGGCTACACCTTC.